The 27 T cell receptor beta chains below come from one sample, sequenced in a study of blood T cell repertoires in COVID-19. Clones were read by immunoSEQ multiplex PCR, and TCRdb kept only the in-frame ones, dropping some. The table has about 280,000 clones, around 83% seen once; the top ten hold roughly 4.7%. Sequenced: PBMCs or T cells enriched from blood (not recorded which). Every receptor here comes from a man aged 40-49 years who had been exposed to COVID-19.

CDR3: CASSREGTYNEQFF. DNA for the CDR3: TGTGCCAGCTCCCGAGAGGGCACTTACAATGAGCAGTTCTTC. The chain couples TRBV11-2 to TRBJ2-1; D is perhaps TRBD2 (5 bases). Germline V CDR1 and CDR2: SGHAT, FQNNGV. Trimming removed 8 bases from V and 4 bases from J, with 15 bases in between. This CDR3 contains 14 residues.

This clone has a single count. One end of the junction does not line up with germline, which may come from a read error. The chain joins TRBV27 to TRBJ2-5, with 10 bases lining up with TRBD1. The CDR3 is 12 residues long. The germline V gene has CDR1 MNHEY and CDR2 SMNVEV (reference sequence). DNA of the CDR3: TGTGCCAGCAGCCCGGACAGGGGGTCACTTCACTTC. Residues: CASSPDRGSLHF.

This CDR3 is CASSASGWPTDTQYF. The CDR3 DNA is TGCGCCAGCAGCGCATCAGGGTGGCCCACAGATACGCAGTATTTT. This chain uses TRBV5-1 with TRBJ2-3; D is possibly TRBD1 (5 bases). This CDR3 region has 15 residues. Trimming pared 4 bases from V and 2 bases from J, leaving 14 bases between. From germline, CDR1 is SGHRS and CDR2 YFSETQ. The variable domain in full, completed from reference TRBV5-1 and TRBJ2-3, reads KAGVTQTPRYLIKTRGQQVTLSCSPISGHRSVSWYQQTPGQGLQFLFEYFSETQRNKGNFPGRFSGRQFSNSRSEMNVSTLELGDSALYLCASSASGWPTDTQYFGPGTRLTVL.

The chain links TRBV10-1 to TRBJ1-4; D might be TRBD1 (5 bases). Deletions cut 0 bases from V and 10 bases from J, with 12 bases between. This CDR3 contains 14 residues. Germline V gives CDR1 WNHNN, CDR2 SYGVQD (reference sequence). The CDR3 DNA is TGCGCCAGCAGTGAGTCAAGGACATCAGGAAAACTGTTTTTT. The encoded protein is CASSESRTSGKLFF.

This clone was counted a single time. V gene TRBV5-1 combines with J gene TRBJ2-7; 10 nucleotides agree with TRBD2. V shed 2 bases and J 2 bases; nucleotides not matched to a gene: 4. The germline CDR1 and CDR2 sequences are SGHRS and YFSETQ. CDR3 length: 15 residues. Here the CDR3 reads CASSLLTSGAYEQYF. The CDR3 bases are TGCGCCAGCAGCTTATTAACTAGCGGGGCCTACGAGCAGTACTTC.

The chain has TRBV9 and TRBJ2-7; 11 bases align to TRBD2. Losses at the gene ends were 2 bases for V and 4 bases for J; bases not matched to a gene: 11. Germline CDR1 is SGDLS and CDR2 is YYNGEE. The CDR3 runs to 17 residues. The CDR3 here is CASSVGSGRAKSYEQYF. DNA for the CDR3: TGTGCCAGCAGCGTCGGTAGCGGGAGGGCCAAGTCGTACGAGCAGTACTTC.

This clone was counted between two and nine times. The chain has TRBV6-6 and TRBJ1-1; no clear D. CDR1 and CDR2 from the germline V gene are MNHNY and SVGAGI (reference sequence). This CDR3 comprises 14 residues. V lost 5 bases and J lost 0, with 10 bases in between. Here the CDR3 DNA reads TGTGCCAGCAGTCGGACTAATATGAACACTGAAGCTTTCTTT. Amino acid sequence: CASSRTNMNTEAFF.

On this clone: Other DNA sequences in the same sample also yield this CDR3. CDR3 sequence reads: CASSQGNTGELFF. The CDR3 DNA follows: TGCGCCAGCAGCCAGGGAAACACCGGGGAGCTGTTTTTT. The chain links TRBV5-1 to TRBJ2-2; D is possibly TRBD1 (5 bases). Germline V gene lookup returns CDR1 SGHRS and CDR2 YFSETQ. The ends were cut back, 4 bases at V and 2 bases at J, with 6 bases in the middle. The CDR3 has 13 amino acids.

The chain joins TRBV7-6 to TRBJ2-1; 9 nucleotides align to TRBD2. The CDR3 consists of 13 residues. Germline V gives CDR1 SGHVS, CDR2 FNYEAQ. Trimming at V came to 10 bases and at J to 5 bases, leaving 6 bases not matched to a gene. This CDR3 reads CATESGRNNEQFF. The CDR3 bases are TGTGCCACCGAGAGCGGGAGGAACAATGAGCAGTTCTTC.

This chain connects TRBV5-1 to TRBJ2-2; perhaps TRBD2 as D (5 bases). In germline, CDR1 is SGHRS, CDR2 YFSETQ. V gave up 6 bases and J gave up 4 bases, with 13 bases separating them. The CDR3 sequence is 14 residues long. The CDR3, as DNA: TGCGCCAGCACCCAGCGGCAGTCCACCGGGGAGCTGTTTTTT. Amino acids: CASTQRQSTGELFF.

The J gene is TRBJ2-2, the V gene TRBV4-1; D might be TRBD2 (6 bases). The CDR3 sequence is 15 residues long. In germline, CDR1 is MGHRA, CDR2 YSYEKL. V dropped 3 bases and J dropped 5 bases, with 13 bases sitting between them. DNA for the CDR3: TGCGCCAGCAGCCACGAATGGGGGGTTACCGGGGAGCTGTTTTTT. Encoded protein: CASSHEWGVTGELFF.

CDR3 residues: CATSQRTGVTGELFF. The CDR3 DNA follows: TGTGCCACCAGTCAGCGGACAGGGGTCACCGGGGAGCTGTTTTTT. The chain has TRBV24-1 and TRBJ2-2; TRBD1 matches at 9 bases. CDR1 is KGHDR and CDR2 is SFDVKD in the germline V gene. CDR3 size: 15 residues. V lost 6 bases, J lost 4 bases, and 5 bases stayed unmatched.

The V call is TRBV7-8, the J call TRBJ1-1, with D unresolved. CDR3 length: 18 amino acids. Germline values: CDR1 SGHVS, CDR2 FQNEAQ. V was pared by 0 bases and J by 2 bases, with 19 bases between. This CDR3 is CASSLALFGLLGNTEAFF. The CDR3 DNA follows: TGTGCCAGCAGCTTAGCTCTGTTCGGGTTATTAGGCAACACTGAAGCTTTCTTT.

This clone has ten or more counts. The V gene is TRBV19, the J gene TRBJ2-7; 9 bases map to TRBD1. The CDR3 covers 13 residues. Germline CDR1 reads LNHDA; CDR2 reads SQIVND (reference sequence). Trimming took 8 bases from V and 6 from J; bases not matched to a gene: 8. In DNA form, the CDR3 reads TGTGCCAGTTGTGGGACAGGGTCGGGCGAGCAGTACTTC. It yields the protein CASCGTGSGEQYF.

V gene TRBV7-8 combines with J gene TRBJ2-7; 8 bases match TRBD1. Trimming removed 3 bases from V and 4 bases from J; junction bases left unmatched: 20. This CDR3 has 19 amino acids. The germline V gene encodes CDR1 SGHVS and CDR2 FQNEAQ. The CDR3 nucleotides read TGTGCCAGCAGCTTTCCCGGACAGGGATCACCCCGGGGGCTATACGAGCAGTACTTC. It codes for CASSFPGQGSPRGLYEQYF.

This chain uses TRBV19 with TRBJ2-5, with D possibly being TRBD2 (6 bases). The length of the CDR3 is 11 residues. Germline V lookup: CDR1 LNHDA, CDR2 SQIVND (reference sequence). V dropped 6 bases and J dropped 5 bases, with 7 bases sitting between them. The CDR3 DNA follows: TGTGCCAGTAGGGGGGGTGAGACCCAGTACTTC. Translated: CASRGGETQYF.

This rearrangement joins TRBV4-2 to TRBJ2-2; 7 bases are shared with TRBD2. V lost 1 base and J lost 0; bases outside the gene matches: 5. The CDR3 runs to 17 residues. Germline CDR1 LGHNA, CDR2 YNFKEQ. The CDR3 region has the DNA TGTGCCAGCAGCCAAGTGCCTAGCGGCCCGAACACCGGGGAGCTGTTTTTT. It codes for CASSQVPSGPNTGELFF.

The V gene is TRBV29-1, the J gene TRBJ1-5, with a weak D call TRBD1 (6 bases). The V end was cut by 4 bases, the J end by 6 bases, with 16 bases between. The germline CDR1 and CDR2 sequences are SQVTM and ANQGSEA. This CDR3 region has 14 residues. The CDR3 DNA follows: TGCAGCGTTGCCGGGGGGGCTATCGGTCAGCCCCAGCATTTT. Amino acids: CSVAGGAIGQPQHF.

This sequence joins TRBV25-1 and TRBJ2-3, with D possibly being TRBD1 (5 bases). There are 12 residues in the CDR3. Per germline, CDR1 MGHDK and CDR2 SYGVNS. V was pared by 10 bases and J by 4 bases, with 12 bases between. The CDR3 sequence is CATAQGSDTQYF. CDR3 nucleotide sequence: TGTGCCACCGCGCAGGGTTCAGATACGCAGTATTTT.

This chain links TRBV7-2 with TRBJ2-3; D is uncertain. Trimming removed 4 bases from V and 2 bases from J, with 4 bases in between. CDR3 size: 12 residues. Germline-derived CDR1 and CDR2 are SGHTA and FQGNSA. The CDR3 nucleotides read TGTGCCAGCAGCTCCTACACAGATACGCAGTATTTT. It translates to CASSSYTDTQYF.

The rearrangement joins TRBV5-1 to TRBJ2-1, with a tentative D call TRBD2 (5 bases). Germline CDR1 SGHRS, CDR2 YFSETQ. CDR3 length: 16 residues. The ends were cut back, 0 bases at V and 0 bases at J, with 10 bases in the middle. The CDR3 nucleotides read TGCGCCAGCAGCTTGGTTCCGGGGAGCTCCTACAATGAGCAGTTCTTC. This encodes CASSLVPGSSYNEQFF.

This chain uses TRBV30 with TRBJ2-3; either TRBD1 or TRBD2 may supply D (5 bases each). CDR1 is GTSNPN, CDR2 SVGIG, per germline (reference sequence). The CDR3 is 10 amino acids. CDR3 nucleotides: TGTGCTTGGGGGAGAGATACGCAGTATTTT. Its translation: CAWGRDTQYF.

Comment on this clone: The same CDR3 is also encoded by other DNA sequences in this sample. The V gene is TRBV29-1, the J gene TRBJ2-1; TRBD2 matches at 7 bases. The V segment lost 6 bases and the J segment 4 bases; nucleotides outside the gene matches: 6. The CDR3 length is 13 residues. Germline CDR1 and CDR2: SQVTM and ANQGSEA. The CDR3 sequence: CSVVRGGYNEQFF. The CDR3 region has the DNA TGCAGCGTAGTTCGCGGGGGTTACAATGAGCAGTTCTTC.

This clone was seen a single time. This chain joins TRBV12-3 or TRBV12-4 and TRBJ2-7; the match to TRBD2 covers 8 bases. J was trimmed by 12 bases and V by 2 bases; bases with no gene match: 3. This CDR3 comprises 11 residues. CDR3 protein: CASSLRREVYF. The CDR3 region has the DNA TGTGCCAGCAGTTTAAGGCGGGAGGTGTACTTC.

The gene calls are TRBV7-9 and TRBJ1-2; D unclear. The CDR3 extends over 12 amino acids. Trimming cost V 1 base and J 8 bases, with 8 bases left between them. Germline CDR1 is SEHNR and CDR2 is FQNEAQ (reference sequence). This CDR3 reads CASSLEAEGYTF. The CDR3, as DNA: TGTGCCAGCAGCTTAGAGGCGGAGGGCTACACCTTC.

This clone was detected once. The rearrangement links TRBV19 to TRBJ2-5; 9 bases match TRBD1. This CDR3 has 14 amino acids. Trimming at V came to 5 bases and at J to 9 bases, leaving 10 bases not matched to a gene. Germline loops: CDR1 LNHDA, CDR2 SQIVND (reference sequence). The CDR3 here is CASSDRDRDEAQYF. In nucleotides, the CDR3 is TGTGCCAGTAGTGACCGGGACAGGGATGAGGCCCAGTACTTC.

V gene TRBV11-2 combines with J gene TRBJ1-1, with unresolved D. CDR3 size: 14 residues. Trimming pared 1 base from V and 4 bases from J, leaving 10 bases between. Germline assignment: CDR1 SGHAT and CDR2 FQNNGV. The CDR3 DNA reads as TGTGCCAGCAGCTTAGTTGGGCGGGGCACTGAAGCTTTCTTT. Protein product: CASSLVGRGTEAFF. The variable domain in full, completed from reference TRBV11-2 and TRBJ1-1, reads EAGVAQSPRYKIIEKRQSVAFWCNPISGHATLYWYQQILGQGPKLLIQFQNNGVVDDSQLPKDRFSAERLKGVDSTLKIQPAKLEDSAVYLCASSLVGRGTEAFFGQGTRLTVV.